The 5 T cell receptor beta chains given below trace back to one sample, sequenced in a study of tumor-infiltrating lymphocytes in primary liver carcinoma. Reverse transcription of 500 to 650 ng total RNA with a constant-region primer produced TCR beta cDNA. Three nested multiplex PCR rounds, a slightly modified ARM-PCR method, built the TCR beta libraries. The first two PCR rounds used TRBV1-TRBV30 forward primers with a C-beta reverse primer, about 10 cycles each. TCRdb recomputed calls from the multiplex PCR reads with MiXCR, one row per CDR3 protein. The sample yields approximately 330,000 distinct CDR3 sequences, roughly 61% seen once. The study extracted blood RNA from unsorted whole blood and also extracted germline DNA. Sequencing was done on a sample of peripheral blood. The receptors were gathered from a man between 35 and 55 years old with primary liver carcinoma and hepatitis B virus infection.

This sequence joins TRBV11-2 and TRBJ2-3; the D gene is possibly TRBD2 (5 bases). The CDR3 runs to 15 residues. Germline CDR1 and CDR2: SGHAT and FQNNGV. V was trimmed by 1 base and J by 11 bases, leaving 19 bases between them. CDR3 region: CASSLGTSSTEMQYF. CDR3 bases: TGTGCCAGCAGCTTAGGCACCTCTAGCACAGAGATGCAGTATTTT.

This clonotype was seen only a few times. V is TRBV7-8 and J is TRBJ1-2; D may be TRBD1 (6 bases). V was shortened by 5 bases and J by 7 bases, with 14 bases between the two germline ends. Germline V lookup: CDR1 SGHVS, CDR2 FQNEAQ. This CDR3 has 13 amino acids. CDR3 loop: CASSVSGEFGYTF. The CDR3 DNA reads as TGTGCCAGCAGCGTATCAGGGGAATTTGGCTACACCTTC.

Of note for this clonotype: At one end the junction does not follow the germline gene, possibly because of a read error. The gene calls are TRBV4-1 and TRBJ2-5; D call uncertain. The CDR3 runs to 14 residues. Germline CDR1 and CDR2: MGHRA and YSYEKL. The CDR3 DNA reads as TGTGCCGGCAGCCAAGAGAGACATTCGGAGACCCACTACTTC. Its protein is CAGSQERHSETHYF.

On this clonotype itself: Relative to the germline gene, one junction end is altered; a read error may explain this. The chain employs TRBV11-2 and TRBJ2-7; D is possibly TRBD1 or TRBD2 (5 bases each). CDR3 size: 15 residues. Germline values: CDR1 SGHAT, CDR2 FQNNGV. The CDR3 DNA follows: TGTACCAGCAGCTTCATGACAGATCCAGACTACGAGGAGTACTTC. It encodes CTSSFMTDPDYEEYF. The entire variable domain, with the rest obtained from reference TRBV11-2 and TRBJ2-7, is as follows: EAGVAQSPRYKIIEKRQSVAFWCNPISGHATLYWYQQILGQGPKLLIQFQNNGVVDDSQLPKDRFSAERLKGVDSTLKIQPAKLEDSAVYLCTSSFMTDPDYEEYFGPGTRLTVT.

About this clonotype itself: This may stem from a read error, because a much larger clone lies one nucleotide away. The chain couples TRBV6-6 to TRBJ1-6; no definite D call. Per germline, CDR1 MNHNY and CDR2 SVGAGI (reference sequence). The CDR3 extends over 17 amino acids. This chain's CDR3 is CASSYFAGPIKDSLLHF. The CDR3 DNA follows: TGTGCCAGCAGTTACTTTGCAGGTCCAATCAAGGATTCACTCCTCCACTTT.